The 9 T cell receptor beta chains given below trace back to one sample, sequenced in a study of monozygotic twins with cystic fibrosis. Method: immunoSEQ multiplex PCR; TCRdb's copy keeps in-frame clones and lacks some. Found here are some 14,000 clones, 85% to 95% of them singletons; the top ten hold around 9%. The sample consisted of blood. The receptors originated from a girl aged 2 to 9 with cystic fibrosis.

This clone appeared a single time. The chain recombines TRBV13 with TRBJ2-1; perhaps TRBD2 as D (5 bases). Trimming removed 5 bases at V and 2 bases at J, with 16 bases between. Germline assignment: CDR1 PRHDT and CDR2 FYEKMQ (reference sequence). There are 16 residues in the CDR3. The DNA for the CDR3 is TGTGCCAGCAGCCGATACGGGATCAACACCTACAATGAGCAGTTCTTC. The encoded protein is CASSRYGINTYNEQFF.

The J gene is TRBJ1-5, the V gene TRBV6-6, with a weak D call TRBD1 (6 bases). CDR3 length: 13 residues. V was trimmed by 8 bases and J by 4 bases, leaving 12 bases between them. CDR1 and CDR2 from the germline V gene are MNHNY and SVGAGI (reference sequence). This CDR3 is CASSEGGNQPQHF. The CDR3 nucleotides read TGTGCCAGCTCGGAAGGGGGGAATCAGCCCCAGCATTTT.

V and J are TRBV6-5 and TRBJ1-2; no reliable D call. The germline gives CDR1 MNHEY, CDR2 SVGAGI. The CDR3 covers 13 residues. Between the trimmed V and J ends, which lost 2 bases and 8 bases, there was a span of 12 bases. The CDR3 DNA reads TGTGCCAGCAGTTACGAGGGAAGATACGGCTACACCTTC. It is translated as CASSYEGRYGYTF.

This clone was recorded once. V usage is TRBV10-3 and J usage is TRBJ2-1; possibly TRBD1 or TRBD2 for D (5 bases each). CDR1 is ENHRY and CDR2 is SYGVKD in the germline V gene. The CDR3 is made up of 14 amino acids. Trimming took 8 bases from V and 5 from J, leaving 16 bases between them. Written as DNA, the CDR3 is TGTGCCATCGGGAGTTCCAGGGACGACAATGAGCAGTTCTTC. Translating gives CAIGSSRDDNEQFF.

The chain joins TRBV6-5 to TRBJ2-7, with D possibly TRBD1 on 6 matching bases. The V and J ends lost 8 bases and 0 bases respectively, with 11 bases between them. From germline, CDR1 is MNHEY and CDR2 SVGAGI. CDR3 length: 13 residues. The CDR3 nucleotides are TGTGCCAGCCGAGGACAGAACTCCTACGAGCAGTACTTC. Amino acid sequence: CASRGQNSYEQYF.

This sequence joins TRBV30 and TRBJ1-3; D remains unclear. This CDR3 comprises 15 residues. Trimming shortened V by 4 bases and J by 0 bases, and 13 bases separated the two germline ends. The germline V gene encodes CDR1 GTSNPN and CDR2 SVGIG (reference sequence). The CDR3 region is CAWKAWADSGNTIYF. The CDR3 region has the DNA TGTGCCTGGAAGGCGTGGGCTGACTCTGGAAACACCATATATTTT.

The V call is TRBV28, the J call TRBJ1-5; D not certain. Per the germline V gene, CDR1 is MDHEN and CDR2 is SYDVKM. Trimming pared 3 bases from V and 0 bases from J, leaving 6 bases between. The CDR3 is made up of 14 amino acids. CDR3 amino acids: CASSLTGSNQPQHF. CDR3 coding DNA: TGTGCCAGCAGTTTGACGGGTAGCAATCAGCCCCAGCATTTT.

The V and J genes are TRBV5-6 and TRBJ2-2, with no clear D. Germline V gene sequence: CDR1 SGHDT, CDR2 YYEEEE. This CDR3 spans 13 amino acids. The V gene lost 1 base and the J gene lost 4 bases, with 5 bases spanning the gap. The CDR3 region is CASSLWTTGELFF. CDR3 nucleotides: TGTGCCAGCAGCTTGTGGACCACCGGGGAGCTGTTTTTT.

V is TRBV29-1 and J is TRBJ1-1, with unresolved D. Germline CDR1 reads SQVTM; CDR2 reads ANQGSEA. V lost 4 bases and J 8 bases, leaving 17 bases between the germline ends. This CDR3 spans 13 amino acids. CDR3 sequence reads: CSVVGGARMEAFF. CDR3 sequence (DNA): TGCAGCGTTGTTGGAGGCGCGAGGATGGAAGCTTTCTTT.